A single sample is the source of the 8 T cell receptor beta chains below, sequenced in a study of T-cell memory formation after mild COVID-19. TCRdb called the 5' RACE reads again in MiXCR, with one record for every CDR3 protein. This sample has about 360,000 distinct CDR3 sequences, with over 13% found just once. What was sequenced was PBMCs or a T cell subset sorted from them (not recorded which). The receptors originated from a young man who had mild COVID-19 (a few samples of this study predate the infection). Cell type and time point are not known.

V gene TRBV9 combines with J gene TRBJ2-3, with TRBD1 matching 7 bases. Per the germline V gene, CDR1 is SGDLS and CDR2 is YYNGEE. There are 14 residues in the CDR3. Trimming at V came to 0 bases and at J to 6 bases, leaving 4 bases not matched to a gene. The CDR3 loop reads CASSVEGAADTQYF. CDR3 coding DNA: TGTGCCAGCAGCGTAGAGGGGGCCGCGGATACGCAGTATTTT.

The chain links TRBV5-1 to TRBJ1-1, with no clear D. The CDR3 is 14 amino acids. The germline V gene has CDR1 SGHRS and CDR2 YFSETQ. Trimming removed 0 bases from V and 5 bases from J, with 11 bases in between. The CDR3 region is CASSLGPSGTEAFF. The CDR3 bases are TGCGCCAGCAGCTTGGGGCCGTCCGGTACTGAAGCTTTCTTT.

The V call is TRBV6-6, the J call TRBJ2-3; D unclear. The CDR3 totals 14 residues. Germline V CDR1 and CDR2: MNHNY, SVGAGI (reference sequence). The V end lost 7 bases, the J end lost 1 base, and 12 bases lay between the germline ends. CDR3 residues: CASTPSLGTDTQYF. The CDR3 DNA is TGTGCCAGCACCCCGTCTCTCGGCACAGATACGCAGTATTTT.

This clonotype was counted a few times. This chain joins TRBV5-1 and TRBJ2-2; TRBD1 aligns across 12 bases. V lost 4 bases, J lost 6 bases, and 1 base stayed unmatched. This CDR3 region has 14 residues. Germline CDR1 is SGHRS and CDR2 is YFSETQ. The CDR3 DNA is TGCGCCAGCAGCCGGGACAGGGGGCCCGGGGAGCTGTTTTTT. Its protein product is CASSRDRGPGELFF.

V gene TRBV4-1 combines with J gene TRBJ1-2, with a weak D call TRBD1 (5 bases). The V end lost 4 bases, the J end lost 4 bases, and 19 bases lay between the germline ends. Germline loops: CDR1 MGHRA, CDR2 YSYEKL. The CDR3 totals 16 residues. CDR3 sequence (DNA): TGCGCCAGCAGCCCGGGGCAGGGCCCCACTGGCTATGGCTACACCTTC. This codes for CASSPGQGPTGYGYTF.

This chain uses TRBV27 with TRBJ1-2; no firm D call. In germline, CDR1 is MNHEY, CDR2 SMNVEV (reference sequence). The CDR3 is 13 residues long. With 2 bases removed from V and 4 bases from J, the gap between germline ends came to 8 bases. In DNA, the CDR3 is TGTGCCAGCAGTTTAGAGGCGGGCTATGGCTACACCTTC. It specifies CASSLEAGYGYTF.

Only a few counts were recorded for this clonotype. This rearrangement joins TRBV6-2 or TRBV6-3 to TRBJ1-1; D call uncertain. The CDR3 totals 12 residues. The V gene's germline CDR1 is MNHEY and CDR2 SVGEGT. V was cut by 7 bases and J by 4 bases, with 10 bases left in between. The CDR3 loop is CASTRVGTEAFF. The CDR3 DNA sequence: TGTGCCAGCACAAGGGTAGGCACTGAAGCTTTCTTT.

The sample holds a few counts of this clonotype. J is TRBJ1-1 and V is TRBV11-2; D call uncertain. The CDR3 has 17 amino acids. V was shortened by 2 bases and J by 0 bases, with 16 bases between the two germline ends. CDR1 and CDR2 from the germline V gene are SGHAT and FQNNGV. The CDR3 sequence: CASSLSPFRGLNTEAFF. Here the CDR3 DNA reads TGTGCCAGCAGCTTAAGCCCCTTTCGAGGGTTGAACACTGAAGCTTTCTTT.